Listed below are T cell receptor beta chains from one sample, sequenced in a study of T cell repertoires in cytomegalovirus infection. MiXCR, applied by TCRdb to the reads, yields one record per CDR3 protein. The table lists some 180,000 distinct CDR3 sequences, 7.5% to 10% of them singletons, with about 5% in the top ten. The sequenced material came from PBMCs. These receptors came from a human donor in good health (CMV status not recorded). Some clones in this sample may be carry-over from other donors' samples. The CDR3 runs from the conserved cysteine through the conserved F or W. The D gene is left open where the match is weak. Size is stated for part of the rows, as once, few or many counts, or as a class when the clone is expanded.

TRBJ2-5,-,once,TRBV25-1,TGTGCCAGCAGTGAGGAGGAACTACATCTCCCTGGGGAGACCCAGTACTTC,CASSEEELHLPGETQYF
TRBJ1-2,TRBD1,many,TRBV20-1,TGCAGTGCTAGCGCCGGGACAGGGGATTTCTATGGCTACACCTTC,CSASAGTGDFYGYTF
TRBJ2-1,-,-,TRBV28,TGTGCCAGCGCCGAGGGAGGAGTCCAGGGGTATGAGCAGTTCTTC,CASAEGGVQGYEQFF
TRBJ1-1,TRBD1,-,TRBV28,TGTGCCAGCAGTTTTGAACAGGGGAGCACTGAAGCTTTCTTT,CASSFEQGSTEAFF
TRBJ2-7,-,many,TRBV14,TGTGCCAGCAGCCAGACTAAAGCAGGAAGAACCTACGAGCAGTACTTC,CASSQTKAGRTYEQYF
TRBJ1-2,-,many,TRBV28,TGTGCCAGCAGTCACGGGACCTATGGCTACACCTTC,CASSHGTYGYTF
TRBJ2-6,TRBD1,many,TRBV7-8,TGTGCCAGCAGCTTCCGGGACAGTGGAGCTGGGGCCAACGTCCTGACTTTC,CASSFRDSGAGANVLTF
TRBJ2-5,TRBD2,many,TRBV7-2,TGTGCCAGCACTCAACGGGGGGGCCGATTGGAGACCCAGTACTTC,CASTQRGGRLETQYF
TRBJ1-4,TRBD1,few,TRBV3-1,TGTGCCAGCAGGTACTCCGGGACACAGGGGGGAAAACTGTTTTTT,CASRYSGTQGGKLFF
TRBJ1-1,-,many,TRBV6-2/TRBV6-3,TGTGCCAGCAGTTTCCCCGCGTTGAACACTGAAGCTTTCTTT,CASSFPALNTEAFF
TRBJ1-6,-,few,TRBV20-1,TGCAGTGCGGGGGGAGGGAGCTCCTATAATTCACCCCTCCACTTT,CSAGGGSSYNSPLHF
TRBJ2-1,TRBD2,-,TRBV20-1,TGCAGCGCCCTCGGGGGGAATGAGCAGTTCTTC,CSALGGNEQFF
TRBJ1-2,TRBD1,-,TRBV27,TGTGCCAGCAGTTTTGGAGGGGGCTCCTACTATGGCTACACCTTC,CASSFGGGSYYGYTF
TRBJ2-3,-,many,TRBV7-2,TGTGCCAGCAGCTGGACTTTGAGTACAGATACGCAGTATTTT,CASSWTLSTDTQYF
TRBJ2-5,TRBD2,many,TRBV13,TGTGCCAGCAGCTACGGACTAGCGGGGGAAGGGTACCAAGAGACCCAGTACTTC,CASSYGLAGEGYQETQYF
TRBJ1-5,-,few,TRBV2,TGTGCCAGCAGTGAAGCGCTTCCTGGGCAGCCCCAGCATTTT,CASSEALPGQPQHF
TRBJ2-3,-,many,TRBV6-1,TGTGCCAGCACCCACTACCGCACAGATACGCAGTATTTT,CASTHYRTDTQYF
TRBJ1-6,TRBD1,many,TRBV7-2,TGTGCCAGCAGCCCCCAGACAGGGCTTAATTCACCCCTCCACTTT,CASSPQTGLNSPLHF
TRBJ2-1,TRBD2,few,TRBV29-1,TGCAGCGGTGTGACTAGCGGGAGCTATGAGCAGTTCTTC,CSGVTSGSYEQFF
TRBJ2-7,-,few,TRBV2,TGTGCCAGCACGGTTATTTCCGCGAACGAGCAGTACTTC,CASTVISANEQYF
TRBJ1-1,TRBD1,-,TRBV12-3/TRBV12-4,TGTGCCAGCAGTGTCGGGACAGGGGCTTATACTGAAGCTTTCTTT,CASSVGTGAYTEAFF
TRBJ2-1,-,few,TRBV9,TGTGCCAGCATGCGTGGTAATGAGCAGTTCTTC,CASMRGNEQFF